Following are 30 T cell receptor beta chains from one sample sequenced in a study of beta chain features in type 1 diabetes. Expressed TCRB transcripts were sequenced because the isolated RNA had all been reverse transcribed beforehand. The protocol was immunoSEQ multiplex PCR, while the TCRdb copy is restricted to in-frame clones and leaves out a portion. Of about 350,000 clones listed, less than 20% are singletons. The sequenced material came from naive CD4+ T cells from blood. These receptors were taken from a woman under 30 in good health.

The J gene is TRBJ2-7, the V gene TRBV18; 7 bases are a match to TRBD1. CDR3 size: 13 residues. The junction had 4 bases not matched to a gene; V was cut back by 4 bases and J by 4 bases. The V gene's germline CDR1 is KGHSH and CDR2 LQKENI. The CDR3 DNA sequence: TGTGCCAGCTCACGGGGACAGACATACGAGCAGTACTTC. It codes for CASSRGQTYEQYF. The full variable domain, with the rest looked up from reference TRBV18 and TRBJ2-7, is NAGVMQNPRHLVRRRGQEARLRCSPMKGHSHVYWYRQLPEEGLKFMVYLQKENIIDESGMPKERFSAEFPKEGPSILRIQQVVRGDSAAYFCASSRGQTYEQYFGPGTRLTVT.

This clone was seen a few times. Additional DNA sequences in this sample encode the identical CDR3. The V gene is TRBV5-1, the J gene TRBJ2-3; no clear D. Germline CDR1 is SGHRS and CDR2 is YFSETQ. The CDR3 is 14 amino acids. Trimming cost V 0 bases and J 2 bases, with 7 bases left between them. The CDR3 here is CASSLGGSTDTQYF. The CDR3 DNA follows: TGCGCCAGCAGCTTGGGTGGCTCCACAGATACGCAGTATTTT.

J is TRBJ2-1 and V is TRBV7-2; D might be TRBD1 (6 bases). This CDR3 region has 15 residues. V lost 0 bases and J 6 bases, leaving 12 bases between the germline ends. Germline CDR1 and CDR2: SGHTA and FQGNSA. The CDR3, as DNA: TGTGCCAGCAGCTTAGCGCAACAGGGATTCAATGAGCAGTTCTTC. Its protein product is CASSLAQQGFNEQFF.

The V and J genes are TRBV30 and TRBJ2-1, with 10 bases identical to TRBD2. Trimming cost V 4 bases and J 1 base; bases outside gene matches: 7. CDR1 is GTSNPN and CDR2 is SVGIG in the germline V gene (reference sequence). CDR3 length: 16 residues. In DNA form, the CDR3 reads TGTGCCTGGAACCGCCTAGCGGGAGCATCCTACAATGAGCAGTTCTTC. The encoded protein is CAWNRLAGASYNEQFF.

In its sample, this clone was seen a few times. J is TRBJ2-2 and V is TRBV9; perhaps TRBD2 as D (7 bases). Germline V gives CDR1 SGDLS, CDR2 YYNGEE. Trimming stripped 10 bases from V and 7 bases from J, with 17 bases between. This CDR3 spans 13 amino acids. The CDR3 region has the DNA TGTGCCTCTCGCCGGGGGGCCGGCGGGGAGCTGTTTTTT. Protein sequence: CASRRGAGGELFF.

Only a few counts were recorded for this clone. The chain is built from TRBV6-1 and TRBJ1-1; 10 bases fit TRBD1. The CDR3 sequence is 17 residues long. The germline V gene has CDR1 MNHNS and CDR2 SASEGT. V lost 4 bases and J lost 1; bases outside the gene matches: 9. The CDR3 spells CASSGVFRDRGNTEAFF. The CDR3 DNA sequence: TGTGCCAGCAGTGGCGTTTTCCGGGACAGGGGGAACACTGAAGCTTTCTTT.

V is TRBV30 and J is TRBJ2-3; unclear D gene. V shed 5 bases and J shed 4 bases, with 7 bases lying between them. CDR1 GTSNPN and CDR2 SVGIG come from the germline V gene (reference sequence). The CDR3 sequence is 11 residues long. This CDR3 reads CAWGLPDTQYF. DNA of the CDR3: TGTGCCTGGGGCCTCCCAGATACGCAGTATTTT.

The chain couples TRBV4-2 to TRBJ1-4; 7 bases fit TRBD1. This CDR3 has 15 amino acids. The V segment lost 2 bases and the J segment 7 bases; nucleotides outside the gene matches: 7. Germline CDR1 reads LGHNA; CDR2 reads YNFKEQ. The CDR3 bases are TGTGCCAGCAGCCAACAACCAGGGGGAAGTGAAAAACTGTTTTTT. As protein: CASSQQPGGSEKLFF.

This chain uses TRBV15 with TRBJ2-5; no definite D call. The CDR3 loop spans 12 amino acids. V gave up 4 bases and J gave up 4 bases, with 7 bases separating them. CDR1 LNHNV and CDR2 YYDKDF come from the germline V gene (reference sequence). CDR3 nucleotides: TGTGCCACCAGCAAGCCTAGAGAGACCCAGTACTTC. Protein product: CATSKPRETQYF.

The CDR3 reads CASSQVRAGMLEAFF. CDR3 sequence (DNA): TGCGCCAGCAGCCAAGTGAGGGCGGGTATGCTTGAAGCTTTCTTT. The chain is built from TRBV4-1 and TRBJ1-1, with unresolved D. The CDR3 runs 15 residues. Germline V lookup: CDR1 MGHRA, CDR2 YSYEKL. Trimming removed 1 base at V and 7 bases at J, with 16 bases between.

The chain couples TRBV18 to TRBJ2-3; D is perhaps TRBD2 (6 bases). Trimming took off 0 bases at V and 4 bases at J, with 11 bases between the two ends. Germline lookup yields CDR1 KGHSH and CDR2 LQKENI. This CDR3 has 15 amino acids. CDR3 residues: CASSPPRGRSDTQYF. CDR3 bases: TGTGCCAGCTCACCACCGCGGGGCAGGTCAGATACGCAGTATTTT.

The chain couples TRBV7-8 to TRBJ1-1, with 8 bases that match TRBD1. CDR1 SGHVS and CDR2 FQNEAQ come from the germline V gene. Losses at the gene ends were 6 bases for V and 2 bases for J; bases not matched to a gene: 14. This CDR3 comprises 17 residues. DNA for the CDR3: TGTGCCAGCAGTAGAGAGTCGACAGGGGCTATTAACACTGAAGCTTTCTTT. Amino acid sequence: CASSRESTGAINTEAFF. Looking up the rest from reference TRBV7-8 and TRBJ1-1 gives the full variable domain: GAGVSQSPRYKVAKRGQDVALRCDPISGHVSLFWYQQALGQGPEFLTYFQNEAQLDKSGLPSDRFFAERPEGSVSTLKIQRTQQEDSAVYLCASSRESTGAINTEAFFGQGTRLTVV.

The chain is built from TRBV9 and TRBJ1-1; 7 bases fit TRBD1. Germline V CDR1 and CDR2: SGDLS, YYNGEE. V dropped 3 bases and J dropped 0; count of bases not matched to a gene: 2. The CDR3 has 14 residues. CDR3 loop: CASSAQGLNTEAFF. The CDR3 nucleotides read TGTGCCAGCAGCGCACAGGGGTTGAACACTGAAGCTTTCTTT.

The V and J genes are TRBV30 and TRBJ2-4; possibly TRBD1 for D (6 bases). In germline, CDR1 is GTSNPN, CDR2 SVGIG (reference sequence). Trimming pared 1 base from V and 2 bases from J, leaving 15 bases between. The CDR3 is 16 residues long. DNA for the CDR3: TGTGCCTGGAGTGCCAGGGGCCCGAACACCAAAAACATTCAGTACTTC. Its protein is CAWSARGPNTKNIQYF.

The gene calls are TRBV9 and TRBJ2-3, with D hard to call. CDR3 length: 14 residues. Trimming cost V 0 bases and J 7 bases, with 12 bases left between them. Germline V gene data show CDR1 as SGDLS and CDR2 as YYNGEE. The CDR3, as DNA: TGTGCCAGCAGCGTAGCTGAGACTTCCCATACGCAGTATTTT. It specifies CASSVAETSHTQYF.

A few counts support this clone. The gene calls are TRBV5-1 and TRBJ2-5, with 7 bases identical to TRBD1. J lost 4 bases, V lost 4 bases, and 4 bases had no gene match. The CDR3 is made up of 13 amino acids. Germline CDR1 is SGHRS and CDR2 is YFSETQ. The CDR3 is CASSGDSRETQYF. CDR3 nucleotides: TGCGCCAGCAGCGGGGACAGTCGAGAGACCCAGTACTTC.

The chain combines TRBV30 with TRBJ2-2; TRBD1 aligns across 9 bases. Germline V gene lookup returns CDR1 GTSNPN and CDR2 SVGIG (reference sequence). J lost 5 bases, V lost 3 bases, and 7 bases had no gene match. The CDR3 covers 15 residues. CDR3 sequence (DNA): TGTGCCTGGAGGTCTGGGACAGGGTTTACCGGGGAGCTGTTTTTT. Translated, it gives CAWRSGTGFTGELFF.

V usage is TRBV7-2 and J usage is TRBJ1-2, with D possibly matching TRBD1 (6 bases). The CDR3 spans 12 residues. The V gene's germline CDR1 is SGHTA and CDR2 FQGNSA. Trimming left V 5 bases short and J 6 bases short, with 10 bases between. CDR3 loop: CASSPNRDGYTF. The CDR3, as DNA: TGTGCCAGCAGCCCGAACAGGGATGGCTACACCTTC.

This clone was picked up a small number of times. The chain recombines TRBV18 with TRBJ2-5, with a tentative D call TRBD1 (6 bases). V gave up 3 bases and J gave up 0 bases, with 11 bases separating them. The CDR3 has 15 residues. The germline V gene has CDR1 KGHSH and CDR2 LQKENI. CDR3 in amino acids: CASSPAGQYQETQYF. Here the CDR3 DNA reads TGTGCCAGCTCACCCGCAGGACAGTACCAAGAGACCCAGTACTTC.

This chain links TRBV28 with TRBJ2-1, with D tentatively TRBD2 (5 bases). The germline V and J ends were trimmed by 2 bases and 7 bases, with 9 bases remaining between them. The germline gives CDR1 MDHEN, CDR2 SYDVKM. CDR3 length equals 13 residues. DNA of the CDR3: TGTGCCAGCAGTTTAGAAGTAGCGAATGAGCAGTTCTTC. Translating gives CASSLEVANEQFF.

This clone was found a few times. The V and J genes are TRBV6-6 and TRBJ1-6; a possible D gene is TRBD1 (6 bases). Germline V gene data show CDR1 as MNHNY and CDR2 as SVGAGI (reference sequence). Trimming pared 6 bases from V and 9 bases from J, leaving 12 bases between. The CDR3 consists of 13 residues. For the CDR3, the DNA is TGTGCCAGCAGGGAACAGGGAAGTTCACCCCTCCACTTT. Translating it yields CASREQGSSPLHF.

The chain recombines TRBV10-3 with TRBJ2-7; 7 bases fit TRBD2. J lost 6 bases, V lost 6 bases, and 11 bases had no gene match. The CDR3 has 14 amino acids. Germline V gives CDR1 ENHRY, CDR2 SYGVKD. The CDR3 coding sequence is TGTGCCATCAGAGGACTAGAACCTACTCTCGAGCAGTACTTC. Translated: CAIRGLEPTLEQYF.

The rearrangement links TRBV11-2 to TRBJ1-4; TRBD1 aligns across 7 bases. The V gene's germline CDR1 is SGHAT and CDR2 FQNNGV. The CDR3 loop spans 17 amino acids. V lost 4 bases, J lost 7 bases, and 15 bases stayed unmatched. CDR3 DNA: TGTGCCAGCAGCTCCTTAAAGGGGGCAGGGCTGGGTGAAAAACTGTTTTTT. It translates to CASSSLKGAGLGEKLFF.

V usage is TRBV5-1 and J usage is TRBJ2-3; 7 bases match TRBD2. The CDR3 has 18 amino acids. CDR1 is SGHRS, CDR2 YFSETQ, per germline. Trimming at V came to 4 bases and at J to 2 bases, leaving 16 bases not matched to a gene. CDR3 nucleotide sequence: TGCGCCAGCAGCCGAGATGGACCGGGACTAACCCTCACAGATACGCAGTATTTT. Translating gives CASSRDGPGLTLTDTQYF.

This clone has just a few counts. J is TRBJ2-7 and V is TRBV11-2; 9 bases are a match to TRBD1. CDR3 length: 15 amino acids. Germline CDR1 reads SGHAT; CDR2 reads FQNNGV. After removal of 1 base from V and 2 bases from J, the junction contained 3 bases not matched to a gene. For the CDR3, the DNA is TGTGCCAGCAGCTTAGTATGGGACAGGGCCTACGAGCAGTACTTC. It translates to CASSLVWDRAYEQYF.

As for this clone: At the DNA level, this CDR3 is encoded by other sequences in the same sample as well. The chain joins TRBV30 to TRBJ2-2; 8 bases map to TRBD2. The germline V gene encodes CDR1 GTSNPN and CDR2 SVGIG (reference sequence). V lost 4 bases, J lost 6 bases, and 7 bases stayed unmatched. The CDR3 contains 14 residues. The DNA of the CDR3 is TGTGCCTGGACCTGGGGGACTAGGTCCGGGGAGCTGTTTTTT. As protein: CAWTWGTRSGELFF.

This clone was detected only a few times. This chain joins TRBV7-2 and TRBJ2-7; 8 bases align to TRBD1. Looked up from germline, CDR1 is SGHTA and CDR2 is FQGNSA. The trim removed 4 bases at V and 1 base at J, leaving 6 bases unmatched. The CDR3 sequence is 15 residues long. The CDR3 region has the DNA TGTGCCAGCAGCTCTGATTGGACAGGGTCCTACGAGCAGTACTTC. Translated: CASSSDWTGSYEQYF.

The CDR3 reads CASRPGLAGPNEQFF. The CDR3 nucleotides are TGTGCCAGTAGACCGGGACTAGCGGGTCCCAATGAGCAGTTCTTC. The genes are TRBV19 and TRBJ2-1; 12 bases are a match to TRBD2. Germline assignment: CDR1 LNHDA and CDR2 SQIVND (reference sequence). V lost 6 bases to trimming and J lost 6 bases; unmatched junction nucleotides: 6. CDR3 length: 15 amino acids.

J is TRBJ2-1 and V is TRBV7-3; 8 nucleotides line up with TRBD2. The V segment lost 6 bases and the J segment 2 bases; nucleotides outside the gene matches: 3. The CDR3 contains 14 residues. The germline V gene has CDR1 SGHTA and CDR2 FQGTGA. CDR3 coding DNA: TGTGCCAGCAGTCCGGGACTAGCCTACAATGAGCAGTTCTTC. Translating gives CASSPGLAYNEQFF.

J is TRBJ2-2 and V is TRBV7-3, with a tentative D call TRBD1 (5 bases). This CDR3 region has 15 residues. Germline CDR1 SGHTA, CDR2 FQGTGA. Trimming pared 6 bases from V and 4 bases from J, leaving 15 bases between. The CDR3 coding sequence is TGTGCCAGCAGTTTGATGCCCGACAGCACCGGGGAGCTGTTTTTT. This codes for CASSLMPDSTGELFF.